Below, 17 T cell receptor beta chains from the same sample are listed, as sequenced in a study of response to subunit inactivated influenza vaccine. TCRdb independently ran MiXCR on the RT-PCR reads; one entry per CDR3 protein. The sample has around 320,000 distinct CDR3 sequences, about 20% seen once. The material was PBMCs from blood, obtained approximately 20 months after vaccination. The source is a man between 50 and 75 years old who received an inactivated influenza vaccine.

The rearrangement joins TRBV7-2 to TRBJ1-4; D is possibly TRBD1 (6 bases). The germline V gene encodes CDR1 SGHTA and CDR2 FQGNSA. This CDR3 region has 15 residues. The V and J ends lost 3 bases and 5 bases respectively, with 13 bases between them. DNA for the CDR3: TGTGCCAGCAGCTTCGGGGGCCGCCACAATGAAAAACTGTTTTTT. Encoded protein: CASSFGGRHNEKLFF.

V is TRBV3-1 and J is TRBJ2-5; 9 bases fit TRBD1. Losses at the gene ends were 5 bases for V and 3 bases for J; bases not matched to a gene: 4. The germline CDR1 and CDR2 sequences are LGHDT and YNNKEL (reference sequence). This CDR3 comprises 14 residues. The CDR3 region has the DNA TGTGCCAGCAGCTACTGGACAGGGGAAGAGACCCAGTACTTC. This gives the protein CASSYWTGEETQYF.

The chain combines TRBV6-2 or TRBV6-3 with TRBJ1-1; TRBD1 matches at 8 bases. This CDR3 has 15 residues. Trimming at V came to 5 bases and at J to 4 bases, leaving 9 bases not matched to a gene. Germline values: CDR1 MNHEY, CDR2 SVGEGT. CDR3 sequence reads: CASSVSGGLSTEAFF. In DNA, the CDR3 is TGTGCCAGCAGTGTTTCAGGGGGCCTGAGCACTGAAGCTTTCTTT.

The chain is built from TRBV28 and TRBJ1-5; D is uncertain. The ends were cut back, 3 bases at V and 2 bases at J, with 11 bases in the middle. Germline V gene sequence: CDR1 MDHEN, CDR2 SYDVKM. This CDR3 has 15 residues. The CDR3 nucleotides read TGTGCCAGCAGTTTTGCCAGGATGGGCAATCAGCCCCAGCATTTT. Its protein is CASSFARMGNQPQHF.

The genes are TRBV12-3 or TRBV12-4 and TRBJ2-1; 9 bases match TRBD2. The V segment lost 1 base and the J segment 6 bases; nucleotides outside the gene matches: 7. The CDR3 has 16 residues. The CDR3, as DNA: TGTGCCAGCAGTTTAGACCCTAGCGGGGCCGTCAATGAGCAGTTCTTC. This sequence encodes CASSLDPSGAVNEQFF.

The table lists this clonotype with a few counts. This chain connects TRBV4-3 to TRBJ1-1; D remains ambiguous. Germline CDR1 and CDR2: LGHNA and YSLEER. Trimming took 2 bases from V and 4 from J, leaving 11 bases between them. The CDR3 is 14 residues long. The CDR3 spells CASSQTLARTEAFF. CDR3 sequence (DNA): TGCGCCAGCAGCCAAACCCTTGCCCGCACTGAAGCTTTCTTT.

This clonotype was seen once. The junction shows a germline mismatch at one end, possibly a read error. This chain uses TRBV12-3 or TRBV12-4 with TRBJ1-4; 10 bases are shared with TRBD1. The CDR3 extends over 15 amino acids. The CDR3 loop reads CASSLSGQGYEILFF. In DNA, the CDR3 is TGTGCCAGCAGTTTATCGGGACAGGGGTATGAAATACTGTTTTTT.

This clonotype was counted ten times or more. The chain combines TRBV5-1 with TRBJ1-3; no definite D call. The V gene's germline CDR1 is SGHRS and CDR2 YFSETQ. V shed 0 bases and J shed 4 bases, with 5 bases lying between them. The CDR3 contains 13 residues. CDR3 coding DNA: TGCGCCAGCAGCTTGGATGCCGGAAACACCATATATTTT. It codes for CASSLDAGNTIYF.

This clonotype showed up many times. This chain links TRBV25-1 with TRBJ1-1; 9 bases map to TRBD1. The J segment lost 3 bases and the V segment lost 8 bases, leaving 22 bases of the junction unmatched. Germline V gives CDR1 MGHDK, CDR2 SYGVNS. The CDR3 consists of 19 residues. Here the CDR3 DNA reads TGTGCCAGCCCGGCCCCCAACCGGGACAGGGAAGTTTTGTACACTGAAGCTTTCTTT. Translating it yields CASPAPNRDREVLYTEAFF.

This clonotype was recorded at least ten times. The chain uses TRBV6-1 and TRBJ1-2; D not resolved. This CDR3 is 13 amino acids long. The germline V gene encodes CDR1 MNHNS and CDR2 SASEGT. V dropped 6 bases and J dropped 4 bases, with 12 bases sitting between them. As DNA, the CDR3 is TGTGCCAGCAGCCACCCCCGGGGCTATGGCTACACCTTC. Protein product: CASSHPRGYGYTF.

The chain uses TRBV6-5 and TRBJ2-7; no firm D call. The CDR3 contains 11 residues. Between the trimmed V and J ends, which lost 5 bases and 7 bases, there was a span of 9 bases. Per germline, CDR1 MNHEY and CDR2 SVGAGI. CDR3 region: CASSNGGEQYF. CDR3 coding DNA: TGTGCCAGCAGTAACGGTGGTGAGCAGTACTTC.

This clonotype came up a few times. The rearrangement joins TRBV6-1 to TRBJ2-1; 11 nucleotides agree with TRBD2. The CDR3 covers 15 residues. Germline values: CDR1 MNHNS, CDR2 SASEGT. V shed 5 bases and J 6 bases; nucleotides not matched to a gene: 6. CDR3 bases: TGTGCCAGCAGTCGCTCCGGGACTAGCGGCAATGAGCAGTTCTTC. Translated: CASSRSGTSGNEQFF.

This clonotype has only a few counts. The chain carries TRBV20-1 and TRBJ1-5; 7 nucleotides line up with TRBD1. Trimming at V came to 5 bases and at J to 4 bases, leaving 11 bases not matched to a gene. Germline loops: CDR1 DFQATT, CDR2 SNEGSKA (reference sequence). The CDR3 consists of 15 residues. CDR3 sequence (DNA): TGCAGTGCTGGCGAAACAGGGGATCGAAATCAGCCCCAGCATTTT. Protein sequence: CSAGETGDRNQPQHF.

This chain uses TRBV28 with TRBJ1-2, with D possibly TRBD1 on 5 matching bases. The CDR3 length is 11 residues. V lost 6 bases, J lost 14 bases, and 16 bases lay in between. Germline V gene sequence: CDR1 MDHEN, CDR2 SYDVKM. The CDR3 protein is CASRRSGTKTF. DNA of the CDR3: TGTGCCAGCAGGAGATCCGGGACCAAAACCTTC.

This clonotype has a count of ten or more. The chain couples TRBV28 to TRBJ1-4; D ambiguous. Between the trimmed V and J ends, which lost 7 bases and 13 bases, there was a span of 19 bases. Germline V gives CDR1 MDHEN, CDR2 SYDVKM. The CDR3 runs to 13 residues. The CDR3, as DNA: TGTGCCAGCACCCCGGTTGGGTCCGTGGGACTGTTTTTT. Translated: CASTPVGSVGLFF.

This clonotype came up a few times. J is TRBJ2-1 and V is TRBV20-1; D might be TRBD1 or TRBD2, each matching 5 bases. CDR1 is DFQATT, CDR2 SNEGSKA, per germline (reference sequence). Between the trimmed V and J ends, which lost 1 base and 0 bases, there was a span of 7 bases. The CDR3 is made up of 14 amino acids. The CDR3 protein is CSARVGGSYNEQFF. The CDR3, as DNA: TGCAGTGCTAGAGTTGGGGGCTCCTACAATGAGCAGTTCTTC.

The CDR3 DNA is TGTGCCAGCAGCTCCCTAAGAGAGATGAACACTGAAGCTTTCTTT. It encodes CASSSLREMNTEAFF. The chain joins TRBV7-6 to TRBJ1-1; D unresolved. Germline assignment: CDR1 SGHVS and CDR2 FNYEAQ. CDR3 size: 15 residues. V lost 4 bases and J 0 bases, leaving 12 bases between the germline ends.